Reported below is one T cell receptor (beta chain). Authors' data handling: Amplification from reference gene primers served as the basis for estimated nucleated cell counts. Some clones are missing from TCRdb's copy, which holds only in-frame ones; the method was immunoSEQ multiplex PCR. V and J calls plus clone size are reproduced from that table; the DNA served to infer D and trimming. This table holds fewer than 350,000 clones, 85% found once. This record belongs to a study of blood T cell repertoires in COVID-19. At the level of the study: From the United States, Italy and Spain came samples of acute and convalescent COVID-19. From T cells, B-cell-depleted T cells, or PBMCs came the material, which was cDNA or gDNA.

V was clipped by 1 base and J by 6 bases, with 10 bases between them. The CDR3 covers 15 residues. From germline, CDR1 is LNHDA and CDR2 SQIVND (reference sequence). This clonotype was sampled from a human donor in a cohort sampled during active COVID-19. The material sequenced was peripheral blood. This chain joins TRBV19 and TRBJ1-6; D is uncertain. This CDR3 reads CASSIAGRVNSPLHF. CDR3 DNA: TGTGCCAGTAGTATAGCAGGCAGAGTTAATTCACCCCTCCACTTT.